This T cell receptor (beta chain) appears in the sequencing data of a study of vaccination effects on CD4 cells after COVID-19. Sequencing used immunoSEQ multiplex PCR; TCRdb keeps in-frame clones, though not all of them. The repertoire includes about 66,000 clones, under 85% of them detected once, and approximately 24% sits in the top ten. On this clone: Its antigen remains unidentified.

The germline gives CDR1 MNHEY, CDR2 SMNVEV (reference sequence). Trimming removed 0 bases at V and 6 bases at J, with 15 bases between. The CDR3 extends over 15 amino acids. Culturing for roughly 9 days preceded CD4+ T cell isolation. The material was CD4+ T cells from PBMCs cultured without peptide, obtained before COVID-19 vaccination. The TCR was taken from a human donor who had a prior SARS-CoV-2 infection. The chain has TRBV27 and TRBJ2-7; D may be TRBD2 (5 bases). CDR3 amino acids: CASSLSVQPRGEQYF. The CDR3 DNA sequence: TGTGCCAGCAGTTTATCGGTCCAACCCCGGGGCGAGCAGTACTTC.